The 5 T cell receptor beta chains in this list originate from one sample, sequenced in a study of T cells after yellow fever vaccination. MiXCR was run by TCRdb on the 5' RACE reads, yielding one entry per CDR3 protein. The table records 200,000 or so distinct CDR3 sequences, roughly 6.3% of them present only once. Here the sequenced sample was CD4+ T cells sorted from PBMCs, taken on the day of the yellow fever booster vaccination. These receptor sequences come from a man aged 25-40 years who received the YFV17D yellow fever vaccine.

This clonotype was recorded a few times. V usage is TRBV4-3 and J usage is TRBJ2-1, with 7 bases identical to TRBD2. The CDR3 extends over 16 amino acids. CDR1 and CDR2 (germline): LGHNA, YSLEER. Losses at the gene ends were 2 bases for V and 5 bases for J; bases not matched to a gene: 9. CDR3 sequence reads: CASSQLRASGDNEQFF. The CDR3 bases are TGCGCCAGCAGCCAACTACGGGCTAGCGGAGACAATGAGCAGTTCTTC.

This clonotype showed up just a few times. This chain links TRBV19 with TRBJ2-7, with 9 bases that match TRBD1. The germline V gene encodes CDR1 LNHDA and CDR2 SQIVND (reference sequence). J was trimmed by 2 bases and V by 5 bases; bases with no gene match: 7. The CDR3 has 15 amino acids. In nucleotides, the CDR3 is TGTGCCAGTAGTGGCCCCGGGACAGGGACCTACGAGCAGTACTTC. It translates to CASSGPGTGTYEQYF.

This clonotype was counted ten times or more. The rearrangement uses TRBV11-2 and TRBJ2-1, with unresolved D. Deletions cut 1 base from V and 4 bases from J, with 11 bases between. Germline loops: CDR1 SGHAT, CDR2 FQNNGV. The CDR3 has 15 amino acids. The CDR3 protein is CASSLGLGRYNEQFF. The DNA of the CDR3 is TGTGCCAGCAGCTTAGGATTAGGGCGGTACAATGAGCAGTTCTTC.

The V gene is TRBV7-9, the J gene TRBJ2-4, with no clear D. This CDR3 is built from 16 residues. Germline assignment: CDR1 SEHNR and CDR2 FQNEAQ (reference sequence). V lost 2 bases, J lost 2 bases, and 13 bases lay in between. The CDR3: CASSLQATQPKNIQYF. Here the CDR3 DNA reads TGTGCCAGCAGCTTACAAGCTACCCAGCCCAAAAACATTCAGTACTTC.

The chain employs TRBV28 and TRBJ2-7, with D unresolved. This CDR3 is 14 amino acids long. V was trimmed by 4 bases and J by 4 bases, leaving 14 bases between them. Germline CDR1 MDHEN, CDR2 SYDVKM. CDR3 bases: TGTGCCAGCAGTTCCCACGACATCTTTTACGAGCAGTACTTC. Its translation is CASSSHDIFYEQYF.